The subject of this entry is one TCR beta chain. Authors' data handling: The authors estimated nucleated cell counts from reference gene primer amplification. Only in-frame clones appear in the TCRdb table, and some are missing; sequencing was by immunoSEQ multiplex PCR. V and J calls and clone size are copied from that table; D and trimming were computed from the DNA. The sample lists more than 65,000 clones; 75% to 80% were seen once. This CDR3 comprises 13 residues. Trimming removed 6 bases from V and 3 bases from J, with 11 bases in between. The V gene's germline CDR1 is MNHEY and CDR2 SVGAGI. This record belongs to a study of blood T cell repertoires in COVID-19. About the study: Acute and convalescent COVID-19 samples came from the United States, Italy and Spain. Sample material is recorded as cDNA or gDNA derived from T cells, B-cell-depleted T cells, or PBMCs.

This receptor was identified in a human donor in a cohort sampled during active COVID-19. The gene calls are TRBV6-5 and TRBJ1-2; D may be TRBD1 (5 bases). Sequenced: peripheral blood. CDR3 nucleotides: TGTGCCAGCAGAGGGGAATTACACTATGGCTACACCTTC. It codes for CASRGELHYGYTF.